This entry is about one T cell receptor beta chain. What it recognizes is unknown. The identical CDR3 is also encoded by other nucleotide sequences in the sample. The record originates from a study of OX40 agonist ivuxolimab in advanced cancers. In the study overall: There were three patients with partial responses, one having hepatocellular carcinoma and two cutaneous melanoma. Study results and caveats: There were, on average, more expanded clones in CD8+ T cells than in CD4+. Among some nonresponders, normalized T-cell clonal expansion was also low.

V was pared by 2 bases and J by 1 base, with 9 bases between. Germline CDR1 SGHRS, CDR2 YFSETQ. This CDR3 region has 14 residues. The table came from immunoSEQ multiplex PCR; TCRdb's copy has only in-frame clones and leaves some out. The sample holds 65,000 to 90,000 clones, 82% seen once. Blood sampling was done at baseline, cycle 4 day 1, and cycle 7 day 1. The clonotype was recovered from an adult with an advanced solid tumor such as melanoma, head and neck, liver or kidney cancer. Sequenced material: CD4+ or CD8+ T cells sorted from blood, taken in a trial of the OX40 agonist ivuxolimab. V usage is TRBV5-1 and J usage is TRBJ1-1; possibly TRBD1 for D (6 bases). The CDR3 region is CASSLGGRNTEAFF. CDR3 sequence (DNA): TGCGCCAGCAGCTTAGGGGGGAGGAACACTGAAGCTTTCTTT. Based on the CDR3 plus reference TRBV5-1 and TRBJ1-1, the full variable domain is KAGVTQTPRYLIKTRGQQVTLSCSPISGHRSVSWYQQTPGQGLQFLFEYFSETQRNKGNFPGRFSGRQFSNSRSEMNVSTLELGDSALYLCASSLGGRNTEAFFGQGTRLTVV.